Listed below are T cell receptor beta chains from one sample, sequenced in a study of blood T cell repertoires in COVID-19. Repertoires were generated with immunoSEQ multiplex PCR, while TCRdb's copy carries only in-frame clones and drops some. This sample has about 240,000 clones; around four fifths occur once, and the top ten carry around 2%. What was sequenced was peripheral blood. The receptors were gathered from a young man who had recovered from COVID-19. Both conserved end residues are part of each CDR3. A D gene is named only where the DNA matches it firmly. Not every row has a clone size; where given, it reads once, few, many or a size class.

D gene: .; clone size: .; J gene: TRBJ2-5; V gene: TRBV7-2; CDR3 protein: CASSLVAVGLQETQYF; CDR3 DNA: TGTGCCAGCAGCTTAGTAGCGGTGGGCCTACAAGAGACCCAGTACTTC
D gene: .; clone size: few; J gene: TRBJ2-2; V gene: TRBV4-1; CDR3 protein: CASSHFAGGTGELFF; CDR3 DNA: TGCGCCAGCAGCCACTTTGCTGGAGGGACCGGGGAGCTGTTTTTT
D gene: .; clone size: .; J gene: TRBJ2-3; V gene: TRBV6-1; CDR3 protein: CASSEWGWAKEGPLDTQYF; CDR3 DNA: TGTGCCAGCAGTGAATGGGGGTGGGCAAAGGAGGGGCCTTTAGATACGCAGTATTTT
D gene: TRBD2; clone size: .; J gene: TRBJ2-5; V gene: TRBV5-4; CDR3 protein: CASSLRSGGEETQYF; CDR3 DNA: TGTGCCAGCAGCTTGCGAAGCGGGGGTGAGGAGACCCAGTACTTC
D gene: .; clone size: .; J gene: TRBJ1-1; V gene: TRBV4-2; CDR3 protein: CASSQVSYRDDTEAFF; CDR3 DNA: TGTGCCAGCAGCCAAGTCTCGTACAGGGATGACACTGAAGCTTTCTTT
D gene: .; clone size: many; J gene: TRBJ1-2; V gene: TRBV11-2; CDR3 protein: CASSSKWRGGYGYTF; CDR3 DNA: TGTGCCAGCAGCTCCAAGTGGCGGGGAGGCTATGGCTACACCTTC
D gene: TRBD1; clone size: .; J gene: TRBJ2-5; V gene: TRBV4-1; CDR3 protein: CASSQVRIGGRGGTQYF; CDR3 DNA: TGCGCCAGCAGCCAAGTTAGGATAGGGGGCCGGGGCGGGACCCAGTACTTC
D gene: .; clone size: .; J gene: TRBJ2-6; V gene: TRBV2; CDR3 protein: CASSGTAGANVLTF; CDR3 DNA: TGTGCCAGCAGTGGGACAGCTGGGGCCAACGTCCTGACTTTC
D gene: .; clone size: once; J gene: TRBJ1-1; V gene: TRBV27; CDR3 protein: CASSLLGAGDWIF; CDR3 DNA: TGTGCCAGCAGTTTGCTCGGTGCGGGTGATTGGATCTTT
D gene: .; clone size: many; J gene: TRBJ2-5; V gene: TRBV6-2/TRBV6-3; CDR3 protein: CASSYRAEETQYF; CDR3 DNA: TGTGCCAGCAGTTACCGCGCGGAAGAGACCCAGTACTTC
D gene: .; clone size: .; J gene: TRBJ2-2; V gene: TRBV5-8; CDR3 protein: CASSWWDTLNTGELFF; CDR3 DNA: TGTGCCAGCAGCTGGTGGGACACTCTAAACACCGGGGAGCTGTTTTTT
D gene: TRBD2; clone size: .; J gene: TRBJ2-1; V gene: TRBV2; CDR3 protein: CARQRGENYNEQFF; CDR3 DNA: TGTGCCAGGCAGCGGGGAGAGAACTACAATGAGCAGTTCTTC
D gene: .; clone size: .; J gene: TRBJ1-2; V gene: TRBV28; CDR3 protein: CASSLPQGRDGYTF; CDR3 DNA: TGTGCCAGCAGCCTCCCCCAGGGGAGGGATGGCTATACCTTC
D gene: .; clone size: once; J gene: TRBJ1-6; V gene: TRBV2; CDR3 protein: CASTSSSPLHF; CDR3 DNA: TGTGCCAGCACTAGCTCATCACCCCTCCACTTT
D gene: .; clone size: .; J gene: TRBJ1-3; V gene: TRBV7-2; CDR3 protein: CASSLGGSSGNTIYF; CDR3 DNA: TGTGCCAGCAGCTTAGGAGGGAGCTCTGGAAACACCATATATTTT
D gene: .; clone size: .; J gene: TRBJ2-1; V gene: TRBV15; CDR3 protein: CATSSRGGETNEQFF; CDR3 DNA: TGTGCCACCAGCAGTCGAGGCGGGGAGACCAATGAGCAGTTCTTC
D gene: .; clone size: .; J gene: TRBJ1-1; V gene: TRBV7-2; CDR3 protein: CASSVEQGRKAFF; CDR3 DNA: TGTGCCAGCAGCGTAGAACAGGGAAGGAAGGCTTTCTTT
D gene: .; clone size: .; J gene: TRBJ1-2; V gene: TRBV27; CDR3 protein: CASTSPGGNGYTF; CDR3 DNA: TGTGCCAGCACATCACCGGGGGGGAACGGCTACACCTTC
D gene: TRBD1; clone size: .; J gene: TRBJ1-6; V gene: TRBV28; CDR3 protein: CASTWGQTPLHF; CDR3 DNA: TGTGCCAGCACCTGGGGACAGACACCCCTCCACTTT
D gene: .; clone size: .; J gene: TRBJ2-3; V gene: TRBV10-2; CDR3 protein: CASSGVRGTDTQYF; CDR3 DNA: TGCGCCAGCAGTGGGGTCCGGGGAACAGATACGCAGTATTTT
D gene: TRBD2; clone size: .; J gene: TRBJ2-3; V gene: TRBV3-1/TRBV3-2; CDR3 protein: CASSLNGLEGDTQYF; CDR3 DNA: TGTGCCAGCAGCCTGAACGGACTAGAGGGAGATACGCAGTATTTT
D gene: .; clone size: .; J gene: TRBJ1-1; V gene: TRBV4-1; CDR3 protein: CASSQVETEVTEAFF; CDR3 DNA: TGCGCCAGCAGCCAAGTGGAGACAGAAGTCACTGAAGCTTTCTTT
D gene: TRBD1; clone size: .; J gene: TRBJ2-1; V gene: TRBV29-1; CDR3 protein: CSAQTGANYNEQFF; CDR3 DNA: TGCAGCGCTCAGACAGGGGCCAACTACAATGAGCAGTTCTTC
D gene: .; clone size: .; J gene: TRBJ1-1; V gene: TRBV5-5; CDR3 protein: CASSLEGGLYTEAFF; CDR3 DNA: TGTGCCAGCAGCTTGGAGGGGGGGCTATACACTGAAGCTTTCTTT
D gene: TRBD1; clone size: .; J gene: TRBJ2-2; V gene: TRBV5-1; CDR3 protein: CASETGDTGELFF; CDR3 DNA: TGCGCCAGTGAGACAGGGGACACCGGGGAGCTGTTTTTT
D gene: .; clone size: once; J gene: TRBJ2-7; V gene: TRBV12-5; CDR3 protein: CASGLVLDISYEQYF; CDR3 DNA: TGTGCTAGTGGTTTGGTTCTGGACATTTCCTACGAGCAGTACTTC
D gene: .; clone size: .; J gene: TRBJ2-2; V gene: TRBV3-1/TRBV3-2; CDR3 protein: CASRLEGYLVPGELFF; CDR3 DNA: TGTGCCAGCAGGCTCGAGGGATACCTGGTCCCCGGGGAGCTGTTTTTT
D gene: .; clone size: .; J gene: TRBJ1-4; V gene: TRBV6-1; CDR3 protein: CASSEDRDEKLFF; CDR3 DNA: TGTGCCAGCAGTGAAGACAGGGACGAAAAACTGTTTTTT